This TCR beta chain was sequenced for a study of beta chain features in type 1 diabetes. Study outcomes and limitations: It was not settled here whether HLA type affects TCRB rearrangement. Type 1 diabetes patients had moderately but significantly shorter TCRB CDR3s in all four CD4+ subsets.

This CDR3 has 14 residues. Germline values: CDR1 SGHTA, CDR2 FQGTGA. The V gene lost 5 bases and the J gene lost 4 bases, with 14 bases spanning the gap. Turning to this clone: Its antigen remains unknown.

By way of CD45RO/CCR7/CD25/CD127/CD95/CD27, the CD4+ regulatory, stem cell-like memory, central memory and naive cells were sorted. The whole isolated RNA underwent reverse transcription, so sequencing captured expressed TCRB transcripts. Generated by immunoSEQ multiplex PCR, the TCRdb table keeps only in-frame clones and is missing some. The sample holds 500,000 to 800,000 clones; under 15% are singletons and the top ten take 0.095% to 0.15%. This chain joins TRBV7-3 and TRBJ1-2, with D perhaps TRBD1 (5 bases). This TCR derives from a man between 25 and 39 years old with type 1 diabetes. Sequencing was done on a sample of naive CD4+ T cells from blood. The CDR3 bases are TGTGCCAGCAGCCCTACGGGGCAGGGCTATGGCTACACCTTC. Protein sequence: CASSPTGQGYGYTF.